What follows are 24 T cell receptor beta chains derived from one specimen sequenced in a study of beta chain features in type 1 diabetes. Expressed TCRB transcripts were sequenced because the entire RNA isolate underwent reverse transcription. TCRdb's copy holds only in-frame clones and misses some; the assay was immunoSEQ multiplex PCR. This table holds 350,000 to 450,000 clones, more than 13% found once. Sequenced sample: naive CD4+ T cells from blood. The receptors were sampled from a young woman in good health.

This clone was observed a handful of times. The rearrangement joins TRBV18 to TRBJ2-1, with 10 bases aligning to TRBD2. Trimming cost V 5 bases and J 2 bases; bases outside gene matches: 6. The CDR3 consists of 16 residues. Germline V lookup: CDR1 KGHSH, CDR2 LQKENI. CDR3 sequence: CASSTGTSETYNEQFF. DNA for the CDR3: TGTGCCAGCTCAACCGGGACTAGCGAAACCTACAATGAGCAGTTCTTC.

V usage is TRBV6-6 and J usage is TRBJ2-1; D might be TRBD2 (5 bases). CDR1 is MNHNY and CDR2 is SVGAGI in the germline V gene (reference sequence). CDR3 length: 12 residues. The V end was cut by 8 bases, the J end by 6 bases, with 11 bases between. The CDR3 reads CASSRVFNEQFF. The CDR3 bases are TGTGCCAGCTCGAGGGTCTTCAATGAGCAGTTCTTC.

The CDR3 region has the DNA TGTGCCAGCCGTTCCAGCACTGAAGCTTTCTTT. Amino acids: CASRSSTEAFF. The gene calls are TRBV28 and TRBJ1-1; D gene unclear. Germline CDR1 is MDHEN and CDR2 is SYDVKM. This CDR3 comprises 11 residues. The V end was cut by 8 bases, the J end by 4 bases, with 8 bases between. Complete variable domain (other parts from reference TRBV28 and TRBJ1-1): DVKVTQSSRYLVKRTGEKVFLECVQDMDHENMFWYRQDPGLGLRLIYFSYDVKMKEKGDIPEGYSVSREKKERFSLILESASTNQTSMYLCASRSSTEAFFGQGTRLTVV.

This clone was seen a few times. The CDR3 here is CASSVEQGKFHEQYF. In nucleotides, the CDR3 is TGTGCCAGCAGTGTGGAACAGGGTAAATTCCACGAGCAGTACTTC. The chain links TRBV27 to TRBJ2-7, with D tentatively TRBD1 (6 bases). Per the germline V gene, CDR1 is MNHEY and CDR2 is SMNVEV (reference sequence). Trimming removed 5 bases from V and 5 bases from J, with 19 bases in between. This CDR3 is 15 amino acids long.

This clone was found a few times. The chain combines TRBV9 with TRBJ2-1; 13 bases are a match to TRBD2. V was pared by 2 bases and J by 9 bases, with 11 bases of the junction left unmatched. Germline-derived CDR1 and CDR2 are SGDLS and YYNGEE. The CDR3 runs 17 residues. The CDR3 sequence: CASSVRRTSGRLGEQFF. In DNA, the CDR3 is TGTGCCAGCAGCGTTAGACGGACTAGCGGGAGACTCGGTGAGCAGTTCTTC.

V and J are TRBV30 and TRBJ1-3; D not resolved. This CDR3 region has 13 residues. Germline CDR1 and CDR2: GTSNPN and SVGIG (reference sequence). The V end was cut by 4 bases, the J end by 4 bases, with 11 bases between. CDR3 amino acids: CAWNLNHGNTIYF. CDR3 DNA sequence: TGTGCCTGGAACTTGAACCACGGAAACACCATATATTTT.

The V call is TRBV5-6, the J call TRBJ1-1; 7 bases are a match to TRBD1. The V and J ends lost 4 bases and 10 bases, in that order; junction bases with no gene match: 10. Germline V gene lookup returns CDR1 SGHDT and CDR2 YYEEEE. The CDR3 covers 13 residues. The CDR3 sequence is CASSLGQVGRAFF. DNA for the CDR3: TGTGCCAGCAGCCTAGGACAGGTGGGAAGAGCTTTCTTT.

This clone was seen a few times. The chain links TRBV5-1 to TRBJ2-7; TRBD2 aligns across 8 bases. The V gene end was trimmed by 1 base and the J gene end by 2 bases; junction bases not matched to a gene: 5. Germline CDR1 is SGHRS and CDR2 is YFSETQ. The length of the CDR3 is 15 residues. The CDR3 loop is CASSLFSAGAYEQYF. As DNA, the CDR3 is TGCGCCAGCAGCTTGTTTTCAGCGGGGGCCTACGAGCAGTACTTC. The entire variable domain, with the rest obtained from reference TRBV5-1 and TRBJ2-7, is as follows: KAGVTQTPRYLIKTRGQQVTLSCSPISGHRSVSWYQQTPGQGLQFLFEYFSETQRNKGNFPGRFSGRQFSNSRSEMNVSTLELGDSALYLCASSLFSAGAYEQYFGPGTRLTVT.

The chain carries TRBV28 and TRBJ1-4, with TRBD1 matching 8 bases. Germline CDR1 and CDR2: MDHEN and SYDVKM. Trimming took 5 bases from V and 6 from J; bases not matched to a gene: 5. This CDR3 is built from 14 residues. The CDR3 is CASSPGGLDEKLFF. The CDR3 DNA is TGTGCCAGCAGTCCAGGGGGCCTCGATGAAAAACTGTTTTTT.

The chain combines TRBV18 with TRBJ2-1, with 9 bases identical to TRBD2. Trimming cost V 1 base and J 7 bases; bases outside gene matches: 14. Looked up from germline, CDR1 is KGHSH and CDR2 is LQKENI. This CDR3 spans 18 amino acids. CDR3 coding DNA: TGTGCCAGCTCACCACGAGCGCGGGCAGCGGGAGGAGGTAATGAGCAGTTCTTC. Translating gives CASSPRARAAGGGNEQFF.

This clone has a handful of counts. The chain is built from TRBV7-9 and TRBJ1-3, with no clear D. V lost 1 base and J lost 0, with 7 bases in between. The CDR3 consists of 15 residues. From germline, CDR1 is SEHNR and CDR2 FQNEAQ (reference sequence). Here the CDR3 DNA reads TGTGCCAGCAGCTTAGACGGAGTCTCTGGAAACACCATATATTTT. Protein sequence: CASSLDGVSGNTIYF.

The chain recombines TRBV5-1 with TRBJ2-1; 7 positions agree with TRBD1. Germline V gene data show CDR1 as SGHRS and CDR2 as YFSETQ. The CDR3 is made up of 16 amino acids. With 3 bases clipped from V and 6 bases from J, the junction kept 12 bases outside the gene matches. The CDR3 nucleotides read TGCGCCAGCAGCTACGATACAGGGGTTGGGTCCAATGAGCAGTTCTTC. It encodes CASSYDTGVGSNEQFF.

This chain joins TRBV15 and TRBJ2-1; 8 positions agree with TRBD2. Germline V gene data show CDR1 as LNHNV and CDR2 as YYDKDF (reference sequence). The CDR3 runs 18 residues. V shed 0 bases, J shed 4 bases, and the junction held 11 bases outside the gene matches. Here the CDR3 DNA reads TGTGCCACCAGCAGAGACCCTTCGGCGGGAGGCTGGTACAATGAGCAGTTCTTC. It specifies CATSRDPSAGGWYNEQFF. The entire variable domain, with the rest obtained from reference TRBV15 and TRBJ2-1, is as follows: DAMVIQNPRYQVTQFGKPVTLSCSQTLNHNVMYWYQQKSSQAPKLLFHYYDKDFNNEADTPDNFQSRRPNTSFCFLDIRSPGLGDTAMYLCATSRDPSAGGWYNEQFFGPGTRLTVL.

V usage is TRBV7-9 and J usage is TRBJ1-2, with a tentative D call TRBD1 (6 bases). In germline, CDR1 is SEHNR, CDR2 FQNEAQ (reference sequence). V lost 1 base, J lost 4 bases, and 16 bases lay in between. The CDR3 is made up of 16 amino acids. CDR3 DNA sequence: TGTGCCAGCAGCTTAGTTGGGGGCAGGGTGGCCTATGGCTACACCTTC. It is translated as CASSLVGGRVAYGYTF.

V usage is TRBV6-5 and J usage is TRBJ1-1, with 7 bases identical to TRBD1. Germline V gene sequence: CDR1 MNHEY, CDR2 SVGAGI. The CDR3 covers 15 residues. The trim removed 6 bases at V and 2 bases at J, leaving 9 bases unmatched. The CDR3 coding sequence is TGTGCCAGCAGGCGCGACAGGGCTATAAACACTGAAGCTTTCTTT. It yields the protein CASRRDRAINTEAFF.

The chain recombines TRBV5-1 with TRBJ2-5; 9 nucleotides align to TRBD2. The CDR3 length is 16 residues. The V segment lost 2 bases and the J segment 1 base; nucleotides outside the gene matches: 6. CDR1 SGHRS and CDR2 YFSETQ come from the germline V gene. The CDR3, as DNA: TGCGCCAGCAGCTTTGCCGCGGGGGGGGTCCAAGAGACCCAGTACTTC. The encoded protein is CASSFAAGGVQETQYF. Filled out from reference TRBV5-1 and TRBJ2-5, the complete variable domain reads KAGVTQTPRYLIKTRGQQVTLSCSPISGHRSVSWYQQTPGQGLQFLFEYFSETQRNKGNFPGRFSGRQFSNSRSEMNVSTLELGDSALYLCASSFAAGGVQETQYFGPGTRLLVL.

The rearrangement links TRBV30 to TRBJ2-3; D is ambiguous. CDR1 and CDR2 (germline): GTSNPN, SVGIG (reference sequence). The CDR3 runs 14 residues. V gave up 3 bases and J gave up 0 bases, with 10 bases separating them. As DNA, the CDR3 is TGTGCCTGGAGCACCCGCGGTAGCACAGATACGCAGTATTTT. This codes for CAWSTRGSTDTQYF.

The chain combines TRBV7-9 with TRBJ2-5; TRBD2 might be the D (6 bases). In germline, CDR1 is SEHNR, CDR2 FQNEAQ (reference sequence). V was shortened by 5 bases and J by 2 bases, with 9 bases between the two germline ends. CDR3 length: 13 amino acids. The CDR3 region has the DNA TGTGCCAGCAGCAGGGACTTACAAGAGACCCAGTACTTC. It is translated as CASSRDLQETQYF.

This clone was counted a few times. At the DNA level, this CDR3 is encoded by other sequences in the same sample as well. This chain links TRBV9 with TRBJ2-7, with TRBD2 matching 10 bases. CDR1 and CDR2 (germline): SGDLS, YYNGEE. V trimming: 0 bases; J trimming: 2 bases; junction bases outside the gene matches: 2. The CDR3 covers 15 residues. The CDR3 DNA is TGTGCCAGCAGCGTAGGGCTAGCGGGAGCCTACGAGCAGTACTTC. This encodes CASSVGLAGAYEQYF.

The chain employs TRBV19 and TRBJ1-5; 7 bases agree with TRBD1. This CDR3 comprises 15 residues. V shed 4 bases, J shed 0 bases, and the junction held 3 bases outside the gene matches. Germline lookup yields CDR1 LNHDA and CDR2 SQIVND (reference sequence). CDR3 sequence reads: CASSTRQGSNQPQHF. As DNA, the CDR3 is TGTGCCAGTAGTACCCGACAGGGTAGCAATCAGCCCCAGCATTTT.

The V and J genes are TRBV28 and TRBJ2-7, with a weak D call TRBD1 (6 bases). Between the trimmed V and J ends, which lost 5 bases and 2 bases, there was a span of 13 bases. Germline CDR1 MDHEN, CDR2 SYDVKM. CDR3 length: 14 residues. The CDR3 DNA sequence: TGTGCCAGCAGTCGTACCCGGGACACCTACGAGCAGTACTTC. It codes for CASSRTRDTYEQYF. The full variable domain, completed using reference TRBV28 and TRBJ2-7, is DVKVTQSSRYLVKRTGEKVFLECVQDMDHENMFWYRQDPGLGLRLIYFSYDVKMKEKGDIPEGYSVSREKKERFSLILESASTNQTSMYLCASSRTRDTYEQYFGPGTRLTVT.

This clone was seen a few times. The CDR3 region has the DNA TGTGCCTGGAGTGCCGGGACAGCAACTGAAGCTTTCTTT. The encoded protein is CAWSAGTATEAFF. The chain employs TRBV30 and TRBJ1-1; 7 positions agree with TRBD1. The CDR3 is 13 residues long. Germline CDR1 GTSNPN, CDR2 SVGIG (reference sequence). Unmatched junction bases numbered 4, after V lost 1 base and J lost 5 bases.

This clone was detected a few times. The CDR3 loop is CASSLPSDGVGANVLTF. CDR3 in DNA: TGCGCCAGCAGCCTTCCCTCGGACGGGGTTGGGGCCAACGTCCTGACTTTC. The V and J genes are TRBV5-1 and TRBJ2-6; D possibly corresponds to TRBD2 (5 bases). V lost 4 bases and J lost 3, with 17 bases in between. There are 17 residues in the CDR3. Germline assignment: CDR1 SGHRS and CDR2 YFSETQ.

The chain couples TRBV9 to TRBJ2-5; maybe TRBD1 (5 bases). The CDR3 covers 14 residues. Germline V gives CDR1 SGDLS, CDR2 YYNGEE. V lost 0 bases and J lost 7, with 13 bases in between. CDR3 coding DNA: TGTGCCAGCAGCGTAGAACCGTTCACAGGGACCCAGTACTTC. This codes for CASSVEPFTGTQYF.